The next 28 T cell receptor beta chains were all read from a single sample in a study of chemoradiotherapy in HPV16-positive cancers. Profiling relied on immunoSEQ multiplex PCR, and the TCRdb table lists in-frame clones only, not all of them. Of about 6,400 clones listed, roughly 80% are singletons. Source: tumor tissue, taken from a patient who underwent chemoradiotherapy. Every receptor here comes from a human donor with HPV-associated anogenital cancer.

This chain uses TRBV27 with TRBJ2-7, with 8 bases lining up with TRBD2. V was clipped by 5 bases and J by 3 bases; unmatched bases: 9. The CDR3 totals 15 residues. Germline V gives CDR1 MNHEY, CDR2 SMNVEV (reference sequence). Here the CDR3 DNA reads TGTGCCAGCAGTGCACTAGCGGTAGACTACTACGAGCAGTACTTC. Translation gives CASSALAVDYYEQYF.

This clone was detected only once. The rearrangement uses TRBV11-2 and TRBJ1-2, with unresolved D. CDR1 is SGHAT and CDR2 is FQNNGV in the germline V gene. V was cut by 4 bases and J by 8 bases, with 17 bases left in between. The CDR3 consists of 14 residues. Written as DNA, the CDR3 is TGTGCCAGCAGCTCGGAACGCCGAGAACGGGGCTACACCTTC. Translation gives CASSSERRERGYTF.

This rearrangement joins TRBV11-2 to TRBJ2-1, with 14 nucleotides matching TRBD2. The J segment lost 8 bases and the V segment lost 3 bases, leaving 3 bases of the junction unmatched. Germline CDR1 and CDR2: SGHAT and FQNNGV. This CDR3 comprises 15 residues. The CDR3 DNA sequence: TGTGCCAGCAGCTTGGGGACTAGCGGGAGCCATGAGCAGTTCTTC. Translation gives CASSLGTSGSHEQFF. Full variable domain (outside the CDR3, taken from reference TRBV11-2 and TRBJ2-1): EAGVAQSPRYKIIEKRQSVAFWCNPISGHATLYWYQQILGQGPKLLIQFQNNGVVDDSQLPKDRFSAERLKGVDSTLKIQPAKLEDSAVYLCASSLGTSGSHEQFFGPGTRLTVL.

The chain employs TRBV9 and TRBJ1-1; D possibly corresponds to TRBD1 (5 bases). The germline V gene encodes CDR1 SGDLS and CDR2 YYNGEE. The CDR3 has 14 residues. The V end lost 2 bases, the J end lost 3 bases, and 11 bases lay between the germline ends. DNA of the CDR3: TGTGCCAGCAGCGTTTTCGACAGAGACACTGAAGCTTTCTTT. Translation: CASSVFDRDTEAFF.

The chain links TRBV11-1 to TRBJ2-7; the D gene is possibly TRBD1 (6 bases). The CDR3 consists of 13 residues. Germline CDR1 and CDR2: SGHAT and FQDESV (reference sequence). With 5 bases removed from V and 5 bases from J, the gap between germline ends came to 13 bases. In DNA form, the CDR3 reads TGTGCCAGCAGCAACAGGGCTCTGGACGAGCAGTACTTC. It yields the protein CASSNRALDEQYF.

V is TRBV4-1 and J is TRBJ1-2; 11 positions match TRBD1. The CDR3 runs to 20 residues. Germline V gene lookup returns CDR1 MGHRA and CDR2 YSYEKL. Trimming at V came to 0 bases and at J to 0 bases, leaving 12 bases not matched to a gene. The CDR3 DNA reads TGCGCCAGCAGCCAAGAAAAGCTCCGGGACAGGGGGAGAGCTAACTATGGCTACACCTTC. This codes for CASSQEKLRDRGRANYGYTF.

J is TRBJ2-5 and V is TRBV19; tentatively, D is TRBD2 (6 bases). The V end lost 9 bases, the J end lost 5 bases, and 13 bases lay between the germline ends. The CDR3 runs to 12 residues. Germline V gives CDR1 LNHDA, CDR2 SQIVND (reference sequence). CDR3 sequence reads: CASSAGLETQYF. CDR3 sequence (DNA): TGTGCCAGCTCCGCGGGGCTGGAGACCCAGTACTTC.

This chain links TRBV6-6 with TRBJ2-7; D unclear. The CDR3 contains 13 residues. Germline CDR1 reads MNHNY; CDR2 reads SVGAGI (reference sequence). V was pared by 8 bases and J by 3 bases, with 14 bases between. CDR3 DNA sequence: TGTGCCAGCGTTCCCGACGGTAACTACGAGCAGTACTTC. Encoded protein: CASVPDGNYEQYF.

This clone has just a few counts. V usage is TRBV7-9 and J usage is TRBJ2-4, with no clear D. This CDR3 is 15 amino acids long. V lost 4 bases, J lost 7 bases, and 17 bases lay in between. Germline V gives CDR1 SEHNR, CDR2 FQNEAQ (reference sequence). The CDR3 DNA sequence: TGTGCCAGCAGCTCCTATCAGGTTAGGCAGAACATTCAGTACTTC. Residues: CASSSYQVRQNIQYF.

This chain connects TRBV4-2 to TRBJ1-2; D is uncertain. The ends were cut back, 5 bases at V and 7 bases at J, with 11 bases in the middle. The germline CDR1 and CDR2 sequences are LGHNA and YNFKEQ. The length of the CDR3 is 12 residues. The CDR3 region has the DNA TGTGCCAGCAGCTTGGCTGAAAGTGGCTACACCTTC. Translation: CASSLAESGYTF.

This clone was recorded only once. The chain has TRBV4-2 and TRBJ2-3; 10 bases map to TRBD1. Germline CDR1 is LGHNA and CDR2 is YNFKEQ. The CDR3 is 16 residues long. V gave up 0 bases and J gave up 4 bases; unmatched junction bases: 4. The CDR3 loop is CASSQEAGTGADTQYF. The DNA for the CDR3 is TGTGCCAGCAGCCAAGAAGCGGGGACAGGGGCAGATACGCAGTATTTT.

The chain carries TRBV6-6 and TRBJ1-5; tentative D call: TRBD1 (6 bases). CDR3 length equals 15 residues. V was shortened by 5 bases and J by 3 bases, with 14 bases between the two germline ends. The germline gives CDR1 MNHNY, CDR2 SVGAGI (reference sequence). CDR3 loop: CASSLGGRNNQPQHF. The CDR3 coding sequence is TGTGCCAGCAGTCTGGGGGGCAGAAACAATCAGCCCCAGCATTTT.

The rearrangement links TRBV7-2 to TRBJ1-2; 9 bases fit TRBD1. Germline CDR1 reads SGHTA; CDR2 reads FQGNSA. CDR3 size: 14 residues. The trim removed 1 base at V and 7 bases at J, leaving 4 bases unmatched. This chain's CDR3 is CASSLGQGGFGYTF. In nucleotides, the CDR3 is TGTGCCAGCAGCTTAGGACAGGGGGGCTTTGGCTACACCTTC.

The CDR3 nucleotides are TGTGCCAGTAGTTTTCGGTCACCAGGGGGTAGCTCTGGGGCCAACGTCCTGACTTTC. Its protein product is CASSFRSPGGSSGANVLTF. The rearrangement joins TRBV19 to TRBJ2-6; 7 bases are shared with TRBD1. The CDR3 totals 19 residues. Germline V lookup: CDR1 LNHDA, CDR2 SQIVND (reference sequence). With V trimmed by 5 bases and J by 0 bases, 13 bases remained unmatched.

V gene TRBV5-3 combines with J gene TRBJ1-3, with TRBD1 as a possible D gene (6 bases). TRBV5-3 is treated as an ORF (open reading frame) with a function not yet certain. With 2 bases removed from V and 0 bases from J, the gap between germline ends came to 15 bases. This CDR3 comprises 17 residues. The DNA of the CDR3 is TGTGCCAGAAGCTTACGGACAGATCCCGTCTCTGGAAACACCATATATTTT. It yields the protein CARSLRTDPVSGNTIYF.

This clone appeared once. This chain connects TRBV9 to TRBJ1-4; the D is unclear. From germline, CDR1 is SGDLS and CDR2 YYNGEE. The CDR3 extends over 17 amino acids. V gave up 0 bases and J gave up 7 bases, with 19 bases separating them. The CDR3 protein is CASSVGRVREWGEKLFF. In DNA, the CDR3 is TGTGCCAGCAGCGTAGGGCGAGTAAGGGAATGGGGTGAAAAACTGTTTTTT.

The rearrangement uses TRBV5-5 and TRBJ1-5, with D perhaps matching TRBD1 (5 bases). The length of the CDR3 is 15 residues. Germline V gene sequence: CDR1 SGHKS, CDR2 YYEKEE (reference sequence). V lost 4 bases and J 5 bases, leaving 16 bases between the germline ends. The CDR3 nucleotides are TGTGCCAGCAGCCGACTAGACAGCCCAGATCAGCCCCAGCATTTT. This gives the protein CASSRLDSPDQPQHF.

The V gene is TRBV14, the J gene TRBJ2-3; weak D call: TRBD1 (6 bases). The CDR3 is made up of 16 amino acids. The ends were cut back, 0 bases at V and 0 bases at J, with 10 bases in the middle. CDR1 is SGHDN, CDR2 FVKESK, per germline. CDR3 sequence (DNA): TGTGCCAGCAGCCAAGAGCAGGGGTTTAGCACAGATACGCAGTATTTT. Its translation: CASSQEQGFSTDTQYF.

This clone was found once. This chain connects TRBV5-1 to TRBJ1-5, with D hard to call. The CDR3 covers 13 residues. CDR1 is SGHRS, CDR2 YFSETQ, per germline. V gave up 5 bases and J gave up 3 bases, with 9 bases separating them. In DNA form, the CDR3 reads TGCGCCAGCAGAGTAAGCCTCAATCAGCCCCAGCATTTT. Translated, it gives CASRVSLNQPQHF.

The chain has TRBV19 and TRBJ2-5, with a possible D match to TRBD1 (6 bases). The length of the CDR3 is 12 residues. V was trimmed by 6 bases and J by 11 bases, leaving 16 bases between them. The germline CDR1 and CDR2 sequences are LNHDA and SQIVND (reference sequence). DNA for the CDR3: TGTGCCAGTAGAGACGGACAGAGGGAGCAGTACTTC. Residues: CASRDGQREQYF.

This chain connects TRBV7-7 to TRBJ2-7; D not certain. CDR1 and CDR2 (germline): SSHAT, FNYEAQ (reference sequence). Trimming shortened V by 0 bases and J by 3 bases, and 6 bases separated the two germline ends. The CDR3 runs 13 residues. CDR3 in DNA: TGTGCCAGCAGCTTAGCAGCCGGCTACGAGCAGTACTTC. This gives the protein CASSLAAGYEQYF. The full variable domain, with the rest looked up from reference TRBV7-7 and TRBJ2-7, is GAGVSQSPRYKVTKRGQDVTLRCDPISSHATLYWYQQALGQGPEFLTYFNYEAQPDKSGLPSDRFSAERPEGSISTLTIQRTEQRDSAMYRCASSLAAGYEQYFGPGTRLTVT.

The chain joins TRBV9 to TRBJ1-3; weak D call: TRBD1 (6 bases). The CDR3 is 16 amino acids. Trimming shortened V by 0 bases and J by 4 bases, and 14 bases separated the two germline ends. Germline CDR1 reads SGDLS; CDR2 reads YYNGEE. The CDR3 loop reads CASSVALGGFGNTIYF. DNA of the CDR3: TGTGCCAGCAGCGTAGCGCTAGGGGGTTTCGGAAACACCATATATTTT.

The CDR3 here is CASSRGPGGEQFF. The DNA for the CDR3 is TGTGCCAGCAGTAGGGGACCCGGCGGTGAGCAGTTCTTC. The chain couples TRBV2 to TRBJ2-1; D tentatively fits TRBD1 or TRBD2 (5 bases each). CDR1 is SNHLY and CDR2 is FYNNEI in the germline V gene. The germline V and J ends were trimmed by 5 bases and 9 bases, with 14 bases remaining between them. This CDR3 has 13 residues. Full variable domain (remainder filled in from reference TRBV2 and TRBJ2-1): EPEVTQTPSHQVTQMGQEVILRCVPISNHLYFYWYRQILGQKVEFLVSFYNNEISEKSEIFDDQFSVERPDGSNFTLKIRSTKLEDSAMYFCASSRGPGGEQFFGPGTRLTVL.

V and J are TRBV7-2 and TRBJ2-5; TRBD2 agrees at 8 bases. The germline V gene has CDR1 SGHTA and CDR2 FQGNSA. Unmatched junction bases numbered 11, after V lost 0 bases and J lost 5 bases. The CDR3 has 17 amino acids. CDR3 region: CASSLAPLGRGGETQYF. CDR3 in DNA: TGTGCCAGCAGCTTAGCCCCCTTAGGGCGCGGGGGGGAGACCCAGTACTTC.

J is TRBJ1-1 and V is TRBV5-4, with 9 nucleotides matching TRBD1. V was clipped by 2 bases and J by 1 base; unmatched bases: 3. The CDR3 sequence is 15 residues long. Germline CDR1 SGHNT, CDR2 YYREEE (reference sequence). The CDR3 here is CASSFRDRANTEAFF. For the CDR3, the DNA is TGTGCCAGCAGCTTTAGGGACAGGGCGAACACTGAAGCTTTCTTT.

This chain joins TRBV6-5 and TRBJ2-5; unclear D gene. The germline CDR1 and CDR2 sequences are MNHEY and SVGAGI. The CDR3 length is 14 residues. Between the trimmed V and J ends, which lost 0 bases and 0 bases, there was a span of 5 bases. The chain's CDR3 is CASSYSQNQETQYF. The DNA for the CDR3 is TGTGCCAGCAGTTACTCACAGAACCAAGAGACCCAGTACTTC.

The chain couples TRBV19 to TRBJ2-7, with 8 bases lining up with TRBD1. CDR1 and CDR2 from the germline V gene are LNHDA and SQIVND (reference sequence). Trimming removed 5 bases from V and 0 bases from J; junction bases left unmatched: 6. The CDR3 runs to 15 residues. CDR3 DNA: TGTGCCAGTAGTTTAAGGACAGGGAGCTCCTACGAGCAGTACTTC. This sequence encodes CASSLRTGSSYEQYF.

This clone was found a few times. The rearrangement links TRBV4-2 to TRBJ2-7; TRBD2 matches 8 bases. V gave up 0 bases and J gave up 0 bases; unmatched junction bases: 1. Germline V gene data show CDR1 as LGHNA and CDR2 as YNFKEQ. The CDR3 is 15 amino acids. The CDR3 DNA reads TGTGCCAGCAGCCAAGACACTAGCGGCTCCTACGAGCAGTACTTC. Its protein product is CASSQDTSGSYEQYF.